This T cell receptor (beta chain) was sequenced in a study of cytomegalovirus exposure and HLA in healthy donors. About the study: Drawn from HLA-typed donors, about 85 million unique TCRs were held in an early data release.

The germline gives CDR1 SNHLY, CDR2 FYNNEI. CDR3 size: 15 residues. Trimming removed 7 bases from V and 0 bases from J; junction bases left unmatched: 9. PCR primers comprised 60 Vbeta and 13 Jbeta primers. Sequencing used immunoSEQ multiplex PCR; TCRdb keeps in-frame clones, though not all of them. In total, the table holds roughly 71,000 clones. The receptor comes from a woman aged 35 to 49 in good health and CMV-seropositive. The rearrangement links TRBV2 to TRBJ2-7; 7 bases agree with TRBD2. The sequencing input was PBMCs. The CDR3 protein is CASTQRRESSYEQYF. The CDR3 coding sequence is TGTGCCAGCACCCAAAGGCGGGAGAGCTCCTACGAGCAGTACTTC.